The 32 T cell receptor beta chains presented below share a single source sample, sequenced in a study of regulatory T cells in long-lasting Graves disease. Building of the TCR beta libraries involved iRepertoire HTBI primers and Arm-PCR of CDR3 regions. TCRdb fed the multiplex PCR reads into MiXCR, producing one record per CDR3 protein. The profile shows 400,000 to 450,000 distinct CDR3 sequences, more than 13% of them singletons. Time point described: newly diagnosed GD, antithyroid drugs for less than 3 months. Construction of the TCR library relied on RNA isolated from PBMCs. This sample also belongs to another study, concerning T cells in Graves' hyperthyroidism and ophthalmopathy.

Sequences were derived from peripheral blood mononuclear cells (PBMCs), sampled at new diagnosis, from a patient treated with antithyroid drugs. These receptor sequences come from a woman aged 25 to 45 with Graves disease.

This clonotype was recorded many times. The chain employs TRBV11-1 and TRBJ2-1; TRBD2 aligns across 10 bases. CDR3 size: 16 residues. Germline trimming cut 0 bases from V and 8 bases from J; bases unmatched to any gene: 7. Germline V gives CDR1 SGHAT, CDR2 FQDESV (reference sequence). CDR3 nucleotide sequence: TGTGCCAGCAGCTTAGCGCTAGCGGGAGCCCTCCATGAGCAGTTCTTC. This codes for CASSLALAGALHEQFF.

A note on this clonotype: A clone one base away is much larger, so this may be a read error. This chain joins TRBV29-1 and TRBJ2-1; 8 nucleotides line up with TRBD2. The CDR3 extends over 15 amino acids. Germline CDR1 is SQVTM and CDR2 is ANQGSEA. V was pared by 1 base and J by 10 bases, with 12 bases of the junction left unmatched. CDR3: CSVEVPGLGHYEQFF. The CDR3 coding sequence is TGCAGCGTTGAAGTACCGGGACTAGGACACTACGAGCAGTTCTTC.

This clonotype was counted many times. The chain employs TRBV12-3 or TRBV12-4 and TRBJ2-3; D gene ambiguous. V lost 3 bases, J lost 1 base, and 8 bases lay in between. CDR3 length equals 14 residues. The chain's CDR3 is CASSFRLGTDTQYF. CDR3 bases: TGTGCCAGCAGTTTTCGGCTAGGCACAGATACGCAGTATTTT.

This clonotype was recorded a few times. The V call is TRBV18, the J call TRBJ2-1; D is perhaps TRBD2 (6 bases). CDR1 and CDR2 from the germline V gene are KGHSH and LQKENI. CDR3 size: 15 residues. Between the trimmed V and J ends, which lost 8 bases and 7 bases, there was a span of 21 bases. Written as DNA, the CDR3 is TGTGCCAGCGAACTGAGGGAGGATGAAATTAATGAGCAGTTCTTC. This encodes CASELREDEINEQFF. The whole variable domain, filled in from reference TRBV18 and TRBJ2-1, reads NAGVMQNPRHLVRRRGQEARLRCSPMKGHSHVYWYRQLPEEGLKFMVYLQKENIIDESGMPKERFSAEFPKEGPSILRIQQVVRGDSAAYFCASELREDEINEQFFGPGTRLTVL.

This clonotype was counted many times. The rearrangement uses TRBV7-2 and TRBJ2-7; TRBD1 might be the D (6 bases). The CDR3 runs to 14 residues. The ends were cut back, 1 base at V and 6 bases at J, with 13 bases in the middle. Germline V lookup: CDR1 SGHTA, CDR2 FQGNSA. CDR3 loop: CASSLVTPGAEQYF. The CDR3 DNA follows: TGTGCCAGCAGCTTAGTAACCCCAGGGGCCGAGCAGTACTTC.

For this clonotype: A much larger clone differs by one base, so this may be a read error. V usage is TRBV12-3 or TRBV12-4 and J usage is TRBJ2-7; 7 bases align to TRBD2. The CDR3 has 15 amino acids. V lost 3 bases, J lost 6 bases, and 11 bases stayed unmatched. The CDR3 region has the DNA TGTGCCAGCAGTTTTCCCTGCGGGAGTTCCGGCGAGCAGTACTTC. It yields the protein CASSFPCGSSGEQYF.

This clonotype was recorded at least ten times. The chain couples TRBV28 to TRBJ2-7; 8 positions agree with TRBD1. J lost 2 bases, V lost 8 bases, and 11 bases had no gene match. The germline V gene encodes CDR1 MDHEN and CDR2 SYDVKM. This CDR3 contains 15 residues. CDR3 sequence: CASLPGAGGAYEQYF. DNA for the CDR3: TGTGCCAGCTTACCTGGGGCAGGGGGCGCCTACGAGCAGTACTTC.

This clonotype showed up many times. V is TRBV28 and J is TRBJ2-5; weak D call: TRBD2 (5 bases). V was cut by 3 bases and J by 7 bases, with 27 bases left in between. Looked up from germline, CDR1 is MDHEN and CDR2 is SYDVKM. The CDR3 contains 18 residues. This chain's CDR3 is CASSFIKSDGLAPGTQYF. For the CDR3, the DNA is TGTGCCAGCAGTTTCATTAAGAGTGACGGCCTAGCCCCGGGGACCCAGTACTTC.

This clonotype was recorded a few times. CDR3 sequence reads: CASSIGVGRAGNTEAFF. For the CDR3, the DNA is TGTGCCAGTAGTATAGGGGTTGGACGGGCAGGGAACACTGAAGCTTTCTTT. The rearrangement uses TRBV19 and TRBJ1-1; no clear D gene. In germline, CDR1 is LNHDA, CDR2 SQIVND (reference sequence). The CDR3 is 17 amino acids. V lost 1 base to trimming and J lost 1 base, with 16 bases between them.

This clonotype showed up many times. The chain carries TRBV20-1 and TRBJ2-3; 12 bases align to TRBD2. The CDR3 loop spans 14 amino acids. Germline V CDR1 and CDR2: DFQATT, SNEGSKA (reference sequence). V lost 6 bases, J lost 3 bases, and 4 bases stayed unmatched. CDR3 protein: CSAMTSGSTDTQYF. In nucleotides, the CDR3 is TGCAGTGCCATGACTAGCGGGAGTACAGATACGCAGTATTTT.

This clonotype was picked up many times. The chain couples TRBV7-9 to TRBJ2-5; D is perhaps TRBD2 (7 bases). Germline-derived CDR1 and CDR2 are SEHNR and FQNEAQ (reference sequence). Deletions cut 5 bases from V and 5 bases from J, with 39 bases between. The length of the CDR3 is 22 residues. The CDR3 is CASSAPPGRGQSVGRLRETQYF. Here the CDR3 DNA reads TGTGCCAGCAGCGCCCCACCCGGGCGGGGGCAGAGTGTCGGGAGGTTGCGGGAGACCCAGTACTTC.

At least ten counts were recorded for this clonotype. This chain links TRBV12-3 or TRBV12-4 with TRBJ2-3; D possibly corresponds to TRBD2 (6 bases). V was shortened by 1 base and J by 6 bases, with 11 bases between the two germline ends. The CDR3 is 14 residues long. Here the CDR3 reads CASSLGVGGDTQYF. CDR3 coding DNA: TGTGCCAGCAGTTTAGGGGTAGGAGGGGATACGCAGTATTTT.

This clonotype has only a few counts. V gene TRBV6-2 or TRBV6-3 combines with J gene TRBJ1-2; D is perhaps TRBD1 (5 bases). V lost 5 bases and J 8 bases, leaving 18 bases between the germline ends. The germline V gene encodes CDR1 MNHEY and CDR2 SVGEGT. The CDR3 covers 14 residues. The DNA for the CDR3 is TGTGCCAGCAGTACTCCCCAGGGTCTCTACGGCTACACCTTC. Translating it yields CASSTPQGLYGYTF.

The chain couples TRBV5-5 to TRBJ1-5; D may be TRBD1 (5 bases). Germline CDR1 SGHKS, CDR2 YYEKEE (reference sequence). V was shortened by 0 bases and J by 1 base, with 14 bases between the two germline ends. The CDR3 is 17 amino acids. The CDR3 nucleotides read TGTGCCAGCAGCTTGGTTCCTTCAGGGAAAAGCAATCAGCCCCAGCATTTT. Translated: CASSLVPSGKSNQPQHF. Looking up the rest from reference TRBV5-5 and TRBJ1-5 gives the full variable domain: DAGVTQSPTHLIKTRGQQVTLRCSPISGHKSVSWYQQVLGQGPQFIFQYYEKEERGRGNFPDRFSARQFPNYSSELNVNALLLGDSALYLCASSLVPSGKSNQPQHFGDGTRLSIL.

This clonotype came up many times. V gene TRBV12-3 or TRBV12-4 combines with J gene TRBJ1-1; unclear D gene. V was trimmed by 3 bases and J by 3 bases, leaving 17 bases between them. There are 16 residues in the CDR3. CDR3 in amino acids: CASSFRVLVADTEAFF. The CDR3 region has the DNA TGTGCCAGCAGTTTTAGGGTCCTGGTGGCGGACACTGAAGCTTTCTTT.

This clonotype has only a few counts. V usage is TRBV19 and J usage is TRBJ2-7; either TRBD1 or TRBD2 may supply D (5 bases each). Germline V gives CDR1 LNHDA, CDR2 SQIVND (reference sequence). Trimming took 5 bases from V and 3 from J, leaving 11 bases between them. This CDR3 contains 13 residues. CDR3 in DNA: TGTGCCAGTAGTTACGGGGCGGGCTACGAGCAGTACTTC. Translating it yields CASSYGAGYEQYF.

Ten or more counts support this clonotype. This chain links TRBV7-6 with TRBJ1-3, with 8 positions matching TRBD1. The CDR3 is made up of 14 amino acids. Germline trimming cut 6 bases from V and 3 bases from J; bases unmatched to any gene: 4. The V gene's germline CDR1 is SGHVS and CDR2 FNYEAQ. Here the CDR3 reads CASSQGAYGNTIYF. The CDR3 DNA sequence: TGTGCCAGCAGTCAGGGGGCCTATGGAAACACCATATATTTT.

This clonotype was detected many times. V gene TRBV7-3 combines with J gene TRBJ2-1; no clear D. Per germline, CDR1 SGHTA and CDR2 FQGTGA. The V end was cut by 1 base, the J end by 7 bases, with 8 bases between. The CDR3 totals 13 residues. The CDR3 is CASSLRAANEQFF. For the CDR3, the DNA is TGTGCCAGCAGCTTAAGGGCAGCAAATGAGCAGTTCTTC.

This clonotype was observed at least ten times. CDR3 residues: CASSDGLSGNQPQHF. For the CDR3, the DNA is TGTGCCAGCAGCGATGGACTCAGTGGCAATCAGCCCCAGCATTTT. The chain employs TRBV5-6 and TRBJ1-5; D is unclear. Per germline, CDR1 SGHDT and CDR2 YYEEEE. With 4 bases removed from V and 2 bases from J, the gap between germline ends came to 13 bases. This CDR3 is 15 amino acids long.

This clonotype was counted many times. CDR3 residues: CSARDGDSPLGEQYF. CDR3 sequence (DNA): TGCAGTGCTAGAGATGGCGACAGCCCCCTGGGCGAGCAGTACTTC. The chain links TRBV20-1 to TRBJ2-7, with D tentatively TRBD1 (5 bases). V lost 0 bases, J lost 6 bases, and 18 bases lay in between. The germline V gene encodes CDR1 DFQATT and CDR2 SNEGSKA (reference sequence). This CDR3 is built from 15 residues.

This clonotype was observed a handful of times. The chain joins TRBV30 to TRBJ2-3; 12 bases map to TRBD2. The trim removed 3 bases at V and 4 bases at J, leaving 5 bases unmatched. The germline V gene has CDR1 GTSNPN and CDR2 SVGIG (reference sequence). CDR3 length: 15 amino acids. The CDR3 is CAWSRTSGNADTQYF. In DNA, the CDR3 is TGTGCCTGGAGCCGGACTAGCGGGAACGCAGATACGCAGTATTTT.

This chain connects TRBV15 to TRBJ2-5; 8 bases agree with TRBD2. CDR1 LNHNV and CDR2 YYDKDF come from the germline V gene (reference sequence). The junction had 26 bases not matched to a gene; V was cut back by 0 bases and J by 5 bases. This CDR3 contains 22 residues. CDR3 bases: TGTGCCACCAGCAGAGACGCGCGGGAGGCTCAGCGGCCAATCTTCCCAAGTGAGACCCAGTACTTC. Its protein product is CATSRDAREAQRPIFPSETQYF.

To note about this clonotype: A much larger clonotype is one base distant, so this may be a read error. The chain carries TRBV30 and TRBJ1-2, with D unclear. V lost 8 bases and J 8 bases, leaving 21 bases between the germline ends. The germline V gene encodes CDR1 GTSNPN and CDR2 SVGIG (reference sequence). This CDR3 is built from 13 residues. CDR3 coding DNA: TGTGCCAGTAGCCGGATAGGGATCGTGGGCTACACCTTC. Translated, it gives CASSRIGIVGYTF. The variable domain in full, with the rest retrieved from reference TRBV30 and TRBJ1-2, is SQTIHQWPATLVQPVGSPLSLECTVEGTSNPNLYWYRQAAGRGLQLLFYSVGIGQISSEVPQNLSASRPQDRQFILSSKKLLLSDSGFYLCASSRIGIVGYTFGSGTRLTVV.

Many counts were recorded for this clonotype. V gene TRBV6-5 combines with J gene TRBJ1-1; D is ambiguous. The CDR3 runs 16 residues. Germline V gives CDR1 MNHEY, CDR2 SVGAGI. Trimming shortened V by 4 bases and J by 3 bases, and 18 bases separated the two germline ends. The CDR3 DNA reads as TGTGCCAGCAGTTTCCTTAGCCCCTCGCGGGACACTGAAGCTTTCTTT. Residues: CASSFLSPSRDTEAFF.

The chain uses TRBV6-4 and TRBJ2-6; no clear D gene. V lost 9 bases and J 0 bases, leaving 9 bases between the germline ends. The CDR3 loop spans 14 amino acids. Germline CDR1 MRHNA, CDR2 SNTAGT. The CDR3 DNA is TGTGCCAGTTCAGTGAGCTCTGGGGCCAACGTCCTGACTTTC. Its protein is CASSVSSGANVLTF.

This clonotype was seen repeatedly, ten times or more. The CDR3 DNA reads TGTGCCAGCAGCTCACAGGGACCCTTCTACGAGCAGTACTTC. It yields the protein CASSSQGPFYEQYF. V usage is TRBV5-6 and J usage is TRBJ2-7; TRBD1 might be the D (6 bases). CDR3 size: 14 residues. Germline values: CDR1 SGHDT, CDR2 YYEEEE. The V and J ends lost 3 bases and 3 bases respectively, with 13 bases between them.

A word on this clonotype: A clone one base away is much larger, so this may be a read error. The V gene is TRBV3-1, the J gene TRBJ2-7; 10 bases are a match to TRBD2. In germline, CDR1 is LGHDT, CDR2 YNNKEL (reference sequence). The CDR3 covers 17 residues. Trimming removed 1 base from V and 7 bases from J; junction bases left unmatched: 13. The CDR3 bases are TGTGCCAGCAGCCAAGGGGCTAGCGGGAGCTCCTACAATGAGCAGTACTTC. Residues: CASSQGASGSSYNEQYF.

The table lists this clonotype with many counts. The chain carries TRBV4-1 and TRBJ1-3; D is undetermined. This CDR3 is 13 amino acids long. Germline loops: CDR1 MGHRA, CDR2 YSYEKL. Trimming pared 4 bases from V and 2 bases from J, leaving 6 bases between. In nucleotides, the CDR3 is TGCGCCAGCAGCCGAGAAACTGGAAACACCATATATTTT. This encodes CASSRETGNTIYF.

This clonotype was counted at least ten times. V usage is TRBV20-1 and J usage is TRBJ2-5; TRBD2 matches 10 bases. In germline, CDR1 is DFQATT, CDR2 SNEGSKA (reference sequence). J gave up 2 bases and V 1 base, and 10 bases lay outside the gene matches. This CDR3 is built from 17 residues. CDR3 residues: CSARAASGSSGQETQYF. In DNA form, the CDR3 reads TGCAGTGCTAGAGCGGCTAGCGGGAGTAGTGGGCAAGAGACCCAGTACTTC.

This clonotype came up many times. This chain connects TRBV12-3 or TRBV12-4 to TRBJ2-7, with D perhaps matching TRBD1 (6 bases). Trimming shortened V by 6 bases and J by 3 bases, and 15 bases separated the two germline ends. This CDR3 is built from 14 residues. This chain's CDR3 is CASSPGTFGYEQYF. The CDR3, as DNA: TGTGCCAGCAGCCCCGGGACATTCGGCTACGAGCAGTACTTC.

The chain links TRBV3-1 to TRBJ2-5; 8 bases match TRBD2. The ends lost 0 bases at V and 4 bases at J; junction bases unmatched: 7. CDR1 and CDR2 (germline): LGHDT, YNNKEL (reference sequence). This CDR3 is built from 16 residues. DNA for the CDR3: TGTGCCAGCAGCCAAGATCATGCGGGAGGTTTAGAGACCCAGTACTTC. Translating it yields CASSQDHAGGLETQYF.

The V and J genes are TRBV20-1 and TRBJ2-1, with 7 bases fitting TRBD2. This CDR3 spans 13 amino acids. Germline assignment: CDR1 DFQATT and CDR2 SNEGSKA (reference sequence). V trimming: 5 bases; J trimming: 10 bases; junction bases outside the gene matches: 11. The CDR3: CSAGRTRPEEQFF. CDR3 DNA sequence: TGCAGTGCTGGGCGGACTAGGCCGGAGGAGCAGTTCTTC.